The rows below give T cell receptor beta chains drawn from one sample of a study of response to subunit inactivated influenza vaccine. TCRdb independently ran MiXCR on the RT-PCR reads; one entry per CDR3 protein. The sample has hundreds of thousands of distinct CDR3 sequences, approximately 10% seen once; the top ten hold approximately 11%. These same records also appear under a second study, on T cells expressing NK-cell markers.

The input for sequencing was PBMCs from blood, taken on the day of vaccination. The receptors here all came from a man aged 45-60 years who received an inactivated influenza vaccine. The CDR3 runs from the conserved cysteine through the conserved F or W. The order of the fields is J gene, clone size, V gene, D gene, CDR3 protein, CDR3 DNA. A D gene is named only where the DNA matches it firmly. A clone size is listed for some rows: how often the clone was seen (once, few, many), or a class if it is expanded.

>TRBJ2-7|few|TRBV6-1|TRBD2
CASKKLLAGPPYEQYF
TGTGCCAGCAAAAAACTCCTAGCGGGGCCCCCTTACGAGCAGTACTTC
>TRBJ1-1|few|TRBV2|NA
CASGTAVNAEAFF
TGTGCCAGCGGAACCGCAGTGAACGCTGAAGCTTTCTTT
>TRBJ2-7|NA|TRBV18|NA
CASSTEAYEQYF
TGTGCCAGCTCCACGGAGGCCTACGAGCAGTACTTC
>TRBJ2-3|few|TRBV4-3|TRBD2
CASSHGLVGDTQYF
TGCGCCAGCAGCCACGGACTAGTTGGAGATACGCAGTATTTT
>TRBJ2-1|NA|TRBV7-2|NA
CASSYLASSYNEQFF
TGTGCCAGCAGCTATTTAGCGAGCTCCTACAATGAGCAGTTCTTC
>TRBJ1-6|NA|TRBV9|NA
CASSVDGGGYNSPLHF
TGTGCCAGCAGCGTCGACGGGGGGGGATATAATTCACCCCTCCACTTT
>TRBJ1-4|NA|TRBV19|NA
CASSTGWKLFF
TGTGCCAGTAGTACAGGGTGGAAACTGTTTTTT
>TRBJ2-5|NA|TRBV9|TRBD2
CASSVVPAGNKETQYF
TGTGCCAGCAGCGTAGTACCAGCGGGGAACAAAGAGACCCAGTACTTC
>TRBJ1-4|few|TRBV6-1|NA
CASSAETAANEKLFF
TGTGCCAGCAGTGCCGAGACAGCCGCTAATGAAAAACTGTTTTTT
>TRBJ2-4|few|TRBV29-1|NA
CSVITGTKNIQYF
TGCAGCGTGATTACCGGGACCAAAAACATTCAGTACTTC
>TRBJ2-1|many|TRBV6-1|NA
CASRIGLSSYNEQFF
TGTGCCAGCAGGATAGGGCTTAGCTCCTACAATGAGCAGTTCTTC
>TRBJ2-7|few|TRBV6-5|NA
CASSYSRLRGSEQYF
TGTGCCAGCAGTTACTCAAGACTCAGAGGGAGCGAGCAGTACTTC
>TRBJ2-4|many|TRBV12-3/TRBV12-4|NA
CASSVDGRNIQYF
TGTGCCAGCAGTGTGGACGGTCGTAACATTCAGTACTTC
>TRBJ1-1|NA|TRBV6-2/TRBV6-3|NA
CASTTPPDKSPFF
TGTGCCAGCACCACGCCCCCGGACAAAAGCCCTTTCTTT
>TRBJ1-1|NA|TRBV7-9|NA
CASSLAPGSNTEAFF
TGTGCCAGCAGCTTAGCCCCAGGATCGAACACTGAAGCTTTCTTT
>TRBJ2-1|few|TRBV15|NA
CATSRDRLGGTGNEQFF
TGTGCCACCAGCAGAGATAGGTTGGGCGGGACGGGGAATGAGCAGTTCTTC
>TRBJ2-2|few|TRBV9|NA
CASSLRATRKNTGELFF
TGTGCCAGCAGCCTCCGAGCGACAAGGAAGAACACCGGGGAGCTGTTTTTT
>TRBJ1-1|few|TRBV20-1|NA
CSARTHDQGSTEAFF
TGCAGTGCTAGAACCCACGACCAGGGAAGTACTGAAGCTTTCTTT
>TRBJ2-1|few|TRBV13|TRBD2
CASSLDGGSGYNEQFF
TGTGCCAGCAGCTTAGATGGCGGGAGCGGCTACAATGAGCAGTTCTTC
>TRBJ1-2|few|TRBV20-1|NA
CSVAGAGNYGYTF
TGCAGTGTTGCGGGGGCGGGTAACTATGGCTACACCTTC
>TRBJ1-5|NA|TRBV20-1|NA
CSANWAVEGQPQHF
TGCAGTGCTAATTGGGCAGTTGAGGGGCAGCCCCAGCATTTT
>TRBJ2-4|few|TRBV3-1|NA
CASSLSDRLAKNIQYF
TGTGCCAGCAGCCTCTCGGACAGACTAGCCAAAAACATTCAGTACTTC
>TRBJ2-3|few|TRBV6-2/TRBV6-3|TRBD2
CASRPLAGSTDTQYF
TGTGCCAGCAGACCCCTAGCGGGATCCACAGATACGCAGTATTTT
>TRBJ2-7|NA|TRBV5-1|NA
CASSLGGRDSHYEQYF
TGCGCCAGCAGCTTGGGCGGGCGGGACAGCCACTACGAGCAGTACTTC
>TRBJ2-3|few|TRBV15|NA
CATSTAGADTQYF
TGTGCCACCAGCACCGCTGGGGCAGATACGCAGTATTTT